This TCR beta chain stems from a study of vaccination effects on CD4 cells after COVID-19. Using immunoSEQ multiplex PCR, the repertoire was profiled, and TCRdb retains in-frame clones only, with some absent. The sample lists about 20,000 clones; around 72% were seen once. Whole-study findings and limits: Few convalescent patients were studied, and early post-infection samples were lacking. Late in the post-vaccination period, infection-induced and vaccine-induced clones underwent marked clonal contraction.

This clone occurred a few times. Its antigen is not known. Antigen-specific CD4+ T cell clonotypes were called by their expansion after viral peptide-pool culture in ViraFEST. Cells that had been cultured for 10 days were the source of isolated CD4+ T cells. Recipients of the vaccine had no prior SARS-CoV-2 infection and negative nucleocapsid antibodies. Germline CDR1 and CDR2: LGHDT and YNNKEL (reference sequence). There are 15 residues in the CDR3. Trimming removed 4 bases from V and 2 bases from J; junction bases left unmatched: 5. The origin of this receptor is a human donor who received a COVID-19 vaccine. The specimen was CD4+ T cells from PBMCs cultured with HCoV-NL63 spike peptides, collected before COVID-19 vaccination. The chain has TRBV3-1 (or the pseudogene TRBV3-2) and TRBJ1-3; the match to TRBD1 covers 7 bases. In DNA form, the CDR3 reads TGTGCCAGCAGCCCAGACAGGGCAACTGGAAACACCATATATTTT. This encodes CASSPDRATGNTIYF.